This T cell receptor (beta chain) emerged from a study of blood T cell repertoires in COVID-19. Looking at the study overall: The study drew acute and convalescent COVID-19 samples from the United States, Italy and Spain. The cDNA or gDNA used as material had been derived from T cells, B-cell-depleted T cells, or PBMCs.

CDR3 size: 14 residues. J gave up 7 bases and V 5 bases, and 11 bases lay outside the gene matches. Germline CDR1 LNHDA, CDR2 SQIVND (reference sequence). The authors' processing: Estimation of nucleated cell counts was performed using reference gene primer amplification. TCRdb's table, derived via immunoSEQ multiplex PCR, lists solely in-frame clones and lacks some. That table is the source of V, J and clone size, and D and trimming were worked out from the DNA. The repertoire has about 42,000 clones, 85% to 90% of them found once; the top ten carry just under 9%. The rearrangement joins TRBV19 to TRBJ2-7; 7 bases align to TRBD2. Sequences were obtained from peripheral blood. This receptor was obtained from a man aged 25-45 years with active or convalescent COVID-19. Written as DNA, the CDR3 is TGTGCCAGTAGTTCACTTCCAACGGGGGGAGAGCAGTACTTC. It is translated as CASSSLPTGGEQYF.